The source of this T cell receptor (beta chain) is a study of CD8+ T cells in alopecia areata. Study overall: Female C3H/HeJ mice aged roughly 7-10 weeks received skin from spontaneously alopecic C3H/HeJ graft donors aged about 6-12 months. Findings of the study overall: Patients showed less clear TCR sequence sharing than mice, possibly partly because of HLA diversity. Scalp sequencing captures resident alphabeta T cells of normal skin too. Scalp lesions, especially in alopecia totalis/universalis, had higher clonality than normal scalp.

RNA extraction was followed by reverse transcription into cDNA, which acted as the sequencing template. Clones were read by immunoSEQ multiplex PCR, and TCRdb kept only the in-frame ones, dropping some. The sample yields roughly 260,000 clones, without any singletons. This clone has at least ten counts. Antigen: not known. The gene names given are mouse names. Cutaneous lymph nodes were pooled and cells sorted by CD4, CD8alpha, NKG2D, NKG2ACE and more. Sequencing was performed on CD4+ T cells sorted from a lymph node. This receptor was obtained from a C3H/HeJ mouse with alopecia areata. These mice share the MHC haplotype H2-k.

CDR3 bases read: TGTGCCAGCAGTTTCCAGAACACA. The encoded protein is CASSFQNT. The complete CDR3 sequence is CASSFQNTEVFF. The chain employs TRBV14 and TRBJ1-1; D is ambiguous. The read finishes 4 residues shy of the CDR3 end, and the germline J gene is used to complete it. The CDR3 covers 12 residues. The V gene lost 1 base and the J gene lost 0 bases, with 1 base spanning the gap. Per the germline V gene, CDR1 is SGHDT and CDR2 is FRDEAV.